The rows below give T cell receptor beta chains drawn from one sample of a study of identical twins. TCRdb fed the 5' RACE reads into MiXCR, producing one record per CDR3 protein. The repertoire holds roughly 500,000 distinct CDR3 sequences, with less than 25% as singletons. The same sample was also studied in work on T cells expressing NK-cell markers.

Sequences were obtained from CD4+ T cells sorted from blood. The receptor source for this set is a woman younger than 35 in good health. Both conserved end residues are part of each CDR3. Each record gives: V gene, CDR3 protein.

>TRBV12-5
CASGLADRAQHF
>TRBV5-1
CASSVQGANTGELFF
>TRBV25-1
CASREFGGTGFRQYF
>TRBV5-1
CASSLDLSTYEQYF
>TRBV20-1
CSASGQTGELFF
>TRBV5-6
CASTEVSIEYNEQFF
>TRBV20-1
CSARWGDGEKLFF
>TRBV7-9
CASSTLWDTIYF
>TRBV11-2
CASSGRSGGSYEQYF
>TRBV15
CATSRGPAKETQYF
>TRBV6-6
CASNTQAGELFF
>TRBV12-3/TRBV12-4
CASNAFGSSSTF
>TRBV27
CASSLRGASSYNEQFF
>TRBV12-3/TRBV12-4
CASSLGSGGSQPQHF
>TRBV20-1
CSARDQGGQPQHF
>TRBV12-3/TRBV12-4
CASTRGISTDTQYF
>TRBV3-1
CASSLYTVRGEQFF
>TRBV20-1
CSARGSSALSLHF
>TRBV20-1
CSATDLVREQFF
>TRBV6-1
CASRLARGGGTEAFF
>TRBV5-2
CACILRALLGGNSYEQYF
>TRBV7-9
CASSSQGVEQYF
>TRBV20-1
CSARDHGNQPQHF
>TRBV20-1
CSAGDRAGDTQYF
>TRBV7-3
CASSLSRSETQYF
>TRBV28
CASSATGGPGRTQYF
>TRBV11-2
CASSLVGPSGEQYF
>TRBV5-1
CASSLAGWGVNEQFF
>TRBV2
CASSGRTDPNYGYTF
>TRBV6-6
CASSRGNNYEQYF
>TRBV25-1
CASSGYDF
>TRBV6-1
CASNVQSGHGELFF
>TRBV27
CASSFGHTSLFF
>TRBV2
CATSLDSAEDTQYF
>TRBV10-2
CASRTDLYEQYF
>TRBV20-1
CSASLPAEDTQYF
>TRBV6-5
CASSFDGVKNIQYF
>TRBV7-9
CASSLRDFGKLFF
>TRBV10-3
CAISEPGLAGAHTQYF
>TRBV5-5
CASSLSRVYTSYNEQFF
>TRBV7-9
CASSPAGRVKFRYEQYF
>TRBV29-1
CSVDEGVLLDTQYF
>TRBV25-1
CASSEFGETQYF
>TRBV6-5
CASSSSGSVWGYTF
>TRBV6-1
CASRDHGGVEKLFF
>TRBV24-1
CATSTAGGDNEQFF
>TRBV7-9
CASSLLEGGAFF